This passage covers 16 T cell receptor beta chains from one sample sequenced in a study of CD8+ T cells in alopecia areata. Reverse transcribed after extraction, RNA yielded cDNA as the sequencing template. TCRdb keeps only in-frame clones here, not all; method: immunoSEQ multiplex PCR. Among some 150,000 clones, around 71% were seen once, and the ten largest hold about 10%. This sample comprised CD8+ T cells sorted from blood, obtained at week 0. All receptors come from a human donor with alopecia areata.

The chain has TRBV7-9 and TRBJ2-7; D is possibly TRBD1 (6 bases). This CDR3 has 14 residues. Germline V gene sequence: CDR1 SEHNR, CDR2 FQNEAQ (reference sequence). With 4 bases removed from V and 2 bases from J, the gap between germline ends came to 12 bases. CDR3 amino acids: CASSSQGRTYEQYF. CDR3 nucleotides: TGTGCCAGCAGCTCTCAGGGGCGCACCTACGAGCAGTACTTC.

About this clone itself: The same CDR3 arises from other DNA sequences in this sample as well. The rearrangement links TRBV15 to TRBJ1-2, with 9 bases aligning to TRBD1. After removal of 0 bases from V and 2 bases from J, the junction contained 1 base not matched to a gene. The CDR3 runs to 15 residues. Germline V gives CDR1 LNHNV, CDR2 YYDKDF (reference sequence). This CDR3 reads CATSRDGTGNYGYTF. The CDR3 region has the DNA TGTGCCACCAGCAGAGATGGGACAGGGAACTATGGCTACACCTTC.

This clone was observed a handful of times. The chain combines TRBV13 with TRBJ1-5; no definite D call. The V end was cut by 3 bases, the J end by 4 bases, with 4 bases between. This CDR3 comprises 12 residues. The germline V gene has CDR1 PRHDT and CDR2 FYEKMQ (reference sequence). CDR3 residues: CASSFVNQPQHF. The CDR3 coding sequence is TGTGCCAGCAGCTTCGTTAATCAGCCCCAGCATTTT.

This chain joins TRBV6-5 and TRBJ1-2; D unclear. Trimming shortened V by 9 bases and J by 8 bases, and 10 bases separated the two germline ends. The germline V gene encodes CDR1 MNHEY and CDR2 SVGAGI. The CDR3 is 10 residues long. The DNA for the CDR3 is TGTGCCAGTTATTCTCGGGGCTACACCTTC. Protein: CASYSRGYTF.

V usage is TRBV14 and J usage is TRBJ2-3, with D uncertain. V shed 1 base and J shed 7 bases, with 15 bases lying between them. Germline V gene lookup returns CDR1 SGHDN and CDR2 FVKESK. CDR3 length equals 15 residues. In DNA form, the CDR3 reads TGTGCCAGCAGCCAAGCCGGAGAAGAGACCAATACGCAGTATTTT. Protein product: CASSQAGEETNTQYF. The whole variable domain, remainder taken from reference TRBV14 and TRBJ2-3, is EAGVTQFPSHSVIEKGQTVTLRCDPISGHDNLYWYRRVMGKEIKFLLHFVKESKQDESGMPNNRFLAERTGGTYSTLKVQPAELEDSGVYFCASSQAGEETNTQYFGPGTRLTVL.

CDR3 bases: TGCGCCAGCAGCTTGGCCACGGGAGTCACAGATACGCAGTATTTT. The encoded protein is CASSLATGVTDTQYF. The rearrangement joins TRBV5-1 to TRBJ2-3; weak D call: TRBD2 (6 bases). Germline V gene data show CDR1 as SGHRS and CDR2 as YFSETQ. The V end lost 0 bases, the J end lost 2 bases, and 10 bases lay between the germline ends. The CDR3 runs 15 residues. The variable domain in full, with the rest retrieved from reference TRBV5-1 and TRBJ2-3, is KAGVTQTPRYLIKTRGQQVTLSCSPISGHRSVSWYQQTPGQGLQFLFEYFSETQRNKGNFPGRFSGRQFSNSRSEMNVSTLELGDSALYLCASSLATGVTDTQYFGPGTRLTVL.

CDR3 region: CASSHPTGHRNFF. CDR3 nucleotide sequence: TGTGCCAGCAGCCACCCAACAGGCCACCGAAATTTCTTT. This rearrangement joins TRBV7-9 to TRBJ1-1; a possible D gene is TRBD1 (5 bases). Trimming removed 5 bases from V and 13 bases from J, with 20 bases in between. The CDR3 length is 13 residues. Germline V lookup: CDR1 SEHNR, CDR2 FQNEAQ (reference sequence).

The chain couples TRBV18 to TRBJ2-5; no reliable D call. CDR1 and CDR2 from the germline V gene are KGHSH and LQKENI. The germline V and J ends were trimmed by 4 bases and 5 bases, with 11 bases remaining between them. The CDR3 contains 13 residues. CDR3 DNA sequence: TGTGCCAGCTCACAGTACGAGGAGGAGACCCAGTACTTC. As protein: CASSQYEEETQYF.

V usage is TRBV9 and J usage is TRBJ2-7, with 8 bases fitting TRBD1. The CDR3 has 14 amino acids. Germline values: CDR1 SGDLS, CDR2 YYNGEE. V shed 3 bases and J 0 bases; nucleotides not matched to a gene: 2. CDR3 protein: CASSETGASYEQYF. CDR3 sequence (DNA): TGTGCCAGCAGCGAGACAGGGGCCTCCTACGAGCAGTACTTC. Variable domain in full (rest from reference TRBV9 and TRBJ2-7): DSGVTQTPKHLITATGQRVTLRCSPRSGDLSVYWYQQSLDQGLQFLIQYYNGEERAKGNILERFSAQQFPDLHSELNLSSLELGDSALYFCASSETGASYEQYFGPGTRLTVT.

The V and J genes are TRBV29-1 and TRBJ2-7, with TRBD1 identical over 7 bases. Germline CDR1 SQVTM, CDR2 ANQGSEA. The CDR3 covers 14 residues. The V segment lost 5 bases and the J segment 3 bases; nucleotides outside the gene matches: 10. The CDR3, as DNA: TGCAGCGTTACAGAACCGGGACAGTTCTACGAGCAGTACTTC. It yields the protein CSVTEPGQFYEQYF.

The V and J genes are TRBV19 and TRBJ1-5; 8 bases line up with TRBD1. The CDR3 is 15 residues long. After removal of 9 bases from V and 1 base from J, the junction contained 8 bases not matched to a gene. Germline V gene data show CDR1 as LNHDA and CDR2 as SQIVND (reference sequence). The CDR3 DNA follows: TGTGCCAGCTTAGTGAGACAGGGGAGCAATCAGCCCCAGCATTTT. Its translation is CASLVRQGSNQPQHF. Filled out from reference TRBV19 and TRBJ1-5, the complete variable domain reads DGGITQSPKYLFRKEGQNVTLSCEQNLNHDAMYWYRQDPGQGLRLIYYSQIVNDFQKGDIAEGYSVSREKKESFPLTVTSAQKNPTAFYLCASLVRQGSNQPQHFGDGTRLSIL.

This clone appeared a single time. The chain has TRBV29-1 and TRBJ2-1; 10 bases fit TRBD2. Germline CDR1 is SQVTM and CDR2 is ANQGSEA. The CDR3 sequence is 20 residues long. V dropped 5 bases and J dropped 3; count of bases not matched to a gene: 22. CDR3 nucleotides: TGCAGCGTTAGCCCGATGGGACAGGTCTCTAGCGGGGGACTCTACAATGAGCAGTTCTTC. Its translation: CSVSPMGQVSSGGLYNEQFF.

The chain is built from TRBV27 and TRBJ1-1, with D uncertain. The germline V and J ends were trimmed by 2 bases and 7 bases, with 8 bases remaining between them. The length of the CDR3 is 12 residues. In germline, CDR1 is MNHEY, CDR2 SMNVEV (reference sequence). The CDR3 bases are TGTGCCAGCAGTTTAGGAGGGAATGAAGCTTTCTTT. This codes for CASSLGGNEAFF.

This chain joins TRBV5-1 and TRBJ2-7; TRBD2 matches at 8 bases. J was trimmed by 1 base and V by 3 bases; bases with no gene match: 3. This CDR3 contains 14 residues. From germline, CDR1 is SGHRS and CDR2 YFSETQ. This CDR3 reads CASSSLAGSYEQYF. CDR3 in DNA: TGCGCCAGCAGCTCCTTAGCGGGGTCCTACGAGCAGTACTTC.

J is TRBJ2-3 and V is TRBV29-1; 9 bases are shared with TRBD2. J was trimmed by 6 bases and V by 3 bases; bases with no gene match: 7. The CDR3 loop spans 14 amino acids. CDR1 SQVTM and CDR2 ANQGSEA come from the germline V gene. The CDR3 nucleotides read TGCAGCGTTGAGGGCGGGGGGGCCGAGGATACGCAGTATTTT. This translates into CSVEGGGAEDTQYF.

V and J are TRBV5-1 and TRBJ2-3; D may be TRBD2 (6 bases). Per the germline V gene, CDR1 is SGHRS and CDR2 is YFSETQ. The V gene lost 4 bases and the J gene lost 4 bases, with 16 bases spanning the gap. The CDR3 has 15 amino acids. The CDR3, as DNA: TGCGCCAGCAGCCGCGGGGCACCAAAGGCAGATACGCAGTATTTT. Residues: CASSRGAPKADTQYF.